This T cell receptor (beta chain) was recorded in a study of post-analysis software for immune sequencing data. Study context: Courses of disease covered relapsing-remitting, secondary progressive and progressive-relapsing multiple sclerosis.

Regarding the study as a whole: When compared against controls, multiple sclerosis patients showed significantly lower normalized Chao1 diversity. Batch-mates among the samples co-clustered strongly by F measure.

Every TCR beta cDNA library bore unique molecular identifiers. TCRdb passed the PCR reads through MiXCR, listing each CDR3 protein once. The table records 160,000 or so distinct CDR3 sequences, around 36% of them present only once. This clonotype has more than one count but fewer than ten. Its specificity is unknown. The input for sequencing was blood, taken after autologous hematopoietic stem cell transplantation. The TCR sequence derives from a girl aged 10 to 17 with multiple sclerosis.

The CDR3 protein is CASSLWGVGGTDTQYF. DNA for the CDR3: TGTGCCAGCAGCTTATGGGGGGTAGGGGGGACAGATACGCAGTATTTT. J is TRBJ2-3 and V is TRBV7-2; D is tentatively TRBD1 or TRBD2 (6 bases each). V lost 2 bases, J lost 3 bases, and 15 bases lay in between. This CDR3 has 16 amino acids. Germline V gives CDR1 SGHTA, CDR2 FQGNSA.